These 15 T cell receptor beta chains came from one sample sequenced in a study of cytomegalovirus exposure and HLA in healthy donors. The PCR used 60 Vbeta and 13 Jbeta primers. The table came from immunoSEQ multiplex PCR; TCRdb's copy has only in-frame clones and leaves some out. The repertoire includes around 99,000 clones, about three quarters of them detected once, and 7.5% to 9% sits in the top ten. The sample comprised PBMCs. The receptor set was obtained from a man aged 30 to 39 in good health and CMV-seronegative.

V usage is TRBV19 and J usage is TRBJ2-5; 10 positions agree with TRBD2. This CDR3 is 16 amino acids long. Trimming took 3 bases from V and 3 from J; bases not matched to a gene: 7. From germline, CDR1 is LNHDA and CDR2 SQIVND (reference sequence). The CDR3 nucleotides read TGTGCCAGTAGTATTCGCAGGCTAGCGGGAGAAGAGACCCAGTACTTC. Translating gives CASSIRRLAGEETQYF.

The chain is built from TRBV5-1 and TRBJ2-7; 7 nucleotides agree with TRBD1. CDR1 and CDR2 from the germline V gene are SGHRS and YFSETQ. The J segment lost 3 bases and the V segment lost 4 bases, leaving 10 bases of the junction unmatched. This CDR3 comprises 15 residues. For the CDR3, the DNA is TGCGCCAGCAGCCAAAGTCCGGGACAGAACTACGAGCAGTACTTC. This translates into CASSQSPGQNYEQYF.

This clone has a handful of counts. The chain couples TRBV6-4 to TRBJ1-1; a possible D gene is TRBD1 (6 bases). The V gene lost 2 bases and the J gene lost 0 bases, with 13 bases spanning the gap. From germline, CDR1 is MRHNA and CDR2 SNTAGT. This CDR3 spans 16 amino acids. CDR3 protein: CASSDPIGGLNTEAFF. The CDR3 DNA reads TGTGCCAGCAGTGACCCGATCGGGGGGCTGAACACTGAAGCTTTCTTT.

This clone was seen once. The chain joins TRBV2 to TRBJ2-5, with TRBD2 as a possible D gene (6 bases). CDR3 length: 16 amino acids. Germline assignment: CDR1 SNHLY and CDR2 FYNNEI. V was clipped by 4 bases and J by 5 bases, with 20 bases between them. In DNA form, the CDR3 reads TGTGCCAGCAGTGTAGGGACTTCCCTGAAGGGGGAGACCCAGTACTTC. This translates into CASSVGTSLKGETQYF.

The rearrangement uses TRBV28 and TRBJ2-7, with 7 bases fitting TRBD1. Germline V gene lookup returns CDR1 MDHEN and CDR2 SYDVKM. This CDR3 comprises 14 residues. Trimming at V came to 6 bases and at J to 5 bases, leaving 10 bases not matched to a gene. CDR3 sequence (DNA): TGTGCCAGCAGGACATCAGGGGGAGCGGACGAGCAGTACTTC. The encoded protein is CASRTSGGADEQYF.

For the CDR3, the DNA is TGTGCCAGCTCACTGGGACAGGGGAACACTGAAGCTTTCTTT. Protein sequence: CASSLGQGNTEAFF. This chain connects TRBV18 to TRBJ1-1, with 9 bases matching TRBD1. CDR1 KGHSH and CDR2 LQKENI come from the germline V gene. The CDR3 is 14 amino acids. After removal of 4 bases from V and 1 base from J, the junction contained 1 base not matched to a gene.

The chain uses TRBV29-1 and TRBJ1-4, with a tentative D call TRBD1 (5 bases). V was shortened by 8 bases and J by 8 bases, with 15 bases between the two germline ends. Germline V lookup: CDR1 SQVTM, CDR2 ANQGSEA. This CDR3 comprises 12 residues. Here the CDR3 DNA reads TGCAGCATTGGGTTAAACAGGGAAAAACTGTTTTTT. Translated: CSIGLNREKLFF.

This chain uses TRBV28 with TRBJ2-7; a possible D gene is TRBD2 (6 bases). Germline loops: CDR1 MDHEN, CDR2 SYDVKM. This CDR3 has 13 amino acids. V was shortened by 6 bases and J by 1 base, with 10 bases between the two germline ends. CDR3 DNA sequence: TGTGCCAGCAGCCGGGGACTTTCCTACGAGCAGTACTTC. Translated: CASSRGLSYEQYF.

This rearrangement joins TRBV5-3 to TRBJ2-2; TRBD1 agrees at 10 bases. Being an ORF, TRBV5-3 has a function that is uncertain. This CDR3 has 16 amino acids. J was trimmed by 0 bases and V by 9 bases; bases with no gene match: 8. For the CDR3, the DNA is TGTGCCACCGGACAGGGGGAGGGGACGAACACCGGGGAGCTGTTTTTT. Its protein product is CATGQGEGTNTGELFF.

V and J are TRBV27 and TRBJ2-5; D unresolved. With 6 bases removed from V and 3 bases from J, the gap between germline ends came to 11 bases. Per germline, CDR1 MNHEY and CDR2 SMNVEV (reference sequence). CDR3 length: 13 residues. CDR3 DNA sequence: TGTGCCAGCAGCTTAGCCCCGGAAGAGACCCAGTACTTC. This encodes CASSLAPEETQYF.

The chain is built from TRBV5-1 and TRBJ2-3; 10 nucleotides align to TRBD1. CDR3 length: 13 amino acids. Unmatched junction bases numbered 1, after V lost 4 bases and J lost 5 bases. Germline CDR1 SGHRS, CDR2 YFSETQ. CDR3 sequence (DNA): TGCGCCAGCAGCGGACAGGGGGGAGATACGCAGTATTTT. Protein sequence: CASSGQGGDTQYF.

A remark on this clone: Other DNA sequences within the sample encode an identical CDR3. V gene TRBV9 combines with J gene TRBJ2-5; 10 nucleotides line up with TRBD2. Germline V gene lookup returns CDR1 SGDLS and CDR2 YYNGEE. The V and J ends lost 0 bases and 5 bases, in that order; junction bases with no gene match: 7. This CDR3 is 16 amino acids long. The CDR3 loop is CASSVGASGSGETQYF. CDR3 coding DNA: TGTGCCAGCAGCGTAGGGGCTAGCGGGAGTGGGGAGACCCAGTACTTC.

This chain joins TRBV28 and TRBJ2-1; 12 nucleotides line up with TRBD2. V was clipped by 3 bases and J by 4 bases; unmatched bases: 10. Germline loops: CDR1 MDHEN, CDR2 SYDVKM. This CDR3 is 18 amino acids long. CDR3 amino acids: CASSLSPQGLAGYNEQFF. CDR3 bases: TGTGCCAGCAGTTTGTCGCCCCAAGGACTAGCGGGGTACAATGAGCAGTTCTTC.

Worth noting for this clone: At one of its ends the junction is not consistent with the germline gene, which may arise from a read error. The chain combines TRBV11-2 with TRBJ2-7; TRBD2 agrees at 10 bases. The CDR3 is made up of 15 amino acids. Germline CDR1 SGHAT, CDR2 FQNNGV. DNA of the CDR3: TGTGCCACCAGCCAGCGGGCTAGCGGGAGTTACGAGCAGTACTTC. Translation gives CATSQRASGSYEQYF.

The rearrangement links TRBV7-9 to TRBJ1-5, with 9 bases aligning to TRBD1. Per germline, CDR1 SEHNR and CDR2 FQNEAQ (reference sequence). The ends lost 6 bases at V and 7 bases at J; junction bases unmatched: 4. The CDR3 consists of 13 residues. CDR3 coding DNA: TGTGCCAGCAGTCCGGACAGGGGCCAGCCCCAGCATTTT. Translated, it gives CASSPDRGQPQHF.